The rows below give T cell receptor beta chains drawn from one sample of a study of cytomegalovirus exposure and HLA in healthy donors. Sequencing used immunoSEQ multiplex PCR; TCRdb keeps in-frame clones, though not all of them. The data contain about 200,000 clones, around 87% of them seen just once; the ten biggest clones take up roughly 1.3%. Sequencing input: PBMCs. The source of these receptors is a man aged 25-45 years in good health and CMV-seronegative. The CDR3 runs from the conserved cysteine through the conserved F or W. D genes are given only for firm matches. Clone size is given for some rows only: seen once, a few or many times, or a class if the clone is expanded.

d_gene | j_gene | abundance | v_gene | CDR3nt | CDR3aa
. | TRBJ2-6 | few | TRBV27 | TGTGCCAGCAGTCTCTATAGGAGGGCTGGGGCCAACGTCCTGACTTTC | CASSLYRRAGANVLTF
. | TRBJ1-3 | once | TRBV28 | TGTGCCAGCAGTGTGTTCAGGGGACGAGGAACCATATATTTT | CASSVFRGRGTIYF
TRBD2 | TRBJ2-1 | . | TRBV9 | TGTGCCAGCAGCGTAGAGCTAGCGGGGTACAATGAGCAGTTCTTC | CASSVELAGYNEQFF
. | TRBJ2-1 | . | TRBV9 | TGTGCCAGCAGCGCCGGGGGTGAGCAGTTCTTC | CASSAGGEQFF
TRBD2 | TRBJ2-1 | . | TRBV4-1 | TGCGCCAGCAGCCCTTTGGCTAGCGGGTCCTACAATGAGCAGTTCTTC | CASSPLASGSYNEQFF
TRBD1 | TRBJ1-6 | . | TRBV4-2 | TGTGCCAGCAGCCAGTACAGGGGTACACATTCACCCCTCCACTTT | CASSQYRGTHSPLHF
. | TRBJ1-2 | . | TRBV7-2 | TGTGCCAGCAGCTACAATAACTATGGCTACACCTTC | CASSYNNYGYTF
. | TRBJ1-2 | . | TRBV7-2 | TGTGCCAGCAGCCCAAGACTGCTCTATGGCTACACCTTC | CASSPRLLYGYTF
TRBD2 | TRBJ2-1 | once | TRBV27 | TGTGCCAGCAGTTGGGCTAGCGGTCTAACTCTCTCCTACAATGAGCAGTTCTTC | CASSWASGLTLSYNEQFF
. | TRBJ2-7 | . | TRBV14 | TGTGCCAGCAGCCAAGGCTACGAGCAGTACTTC | CASSQGYEQYF
. | TRBJ1-4 | . | TRBV6-5 | TGTGCCAGCAGCAATCAGAATGAAAAACTGTTTTTT | CASSNQNEKLFF
TRBD1 | TRBJ2-5 | . | TRBV9 | TGTGCCAGCACCCCATCCATCACAGGGGGGCACGAGACCCAGTACTTC | CASTPSITGGHETQYF
. | TRBJ1-2 | few | TRBV14 | TGTGCCAGCAGCCCTGAGGCTAACTATGGCTACACCTTC | CASSPEANYGYTF
TRBD1 | TRBJ2-1 | . | TRBV6-5 | TGTGCCAGCAGTGCCACCGGACAGGGAGGTCGGTCGCGGTTCTTC | CASSATGQGGRSRFF
TRBD2 | TRBJ2-4 | few | TRBV9 | TGTGCCAGCAGCGGAGCACTAGCGGGAGGGGGTCGGGCCAAAAACATTCAGTACTTC | CASSGALAGGGRAKNIQYF
TRBD1 | TRBJ2-7 | . | TRBV10-3 | TGTGCCATCAGTGACCTGGGACAGGGGGCTTACGAGCAGTACTTC | CAISDLGQGAYEQYF
TRBD1 | TRBJ2-7 | . | TRBV4-1 | TGCGCCAGCAGCCCGGCAGGGGGAACGGCCTACGAGCAGTACTTC | CASSPAGGTAYEQYF
. | TRBJ1-2 | . | TRBV6-5 | TGTGCCAGCACCGGGGGACGGATCTATGGCTACACCTTC | CASTGGRIYGYTF
. | TRBJ2-5 | . | TRBV18 | TGTGCCAGCTCACCGAGACAGGCCGGGGAGACCCAATACTTC | CASSPRQAGETQYF
. | TRBJ2-5 | . | TRBV27 | TGTGCCAGCAGTTCCCCGGGGGAGACCCAGTACTTC | CASSSPGETQYF
. | TRBJ1-2 | . | TRBV10-1 | TGCGCCAGCCACCTATGGCCGGGGAACTTTGGGGGCTACACCTTC | CASHLWPGNFGGYTF
TRBD2 | TRBJ2-2 | . | TRBV27 | TGTGCCAGCAGTTCCGCGGGAGGTTCCCCCGGGGAGCTGTTTTTT | CASSSAGGSPGELFF
. | TRBJ2-2 | few | TRBV6-5 | TGTGCCAGCACCTCGACTGCGAACACCGGGGAGCTGTTTTTT | CASTSTANTGELFF
. | TRBJ2-1 | . | TRBV11-2 | TGTGCCAGCAGTCTAAGCGGCAGCTCCTACAATGAGCAGTTCTTC | CASSLSGSSYNEQFF
TRBD2 | TRBJ2-3 | . | TRBV28 | TGTGCCAGCAGTTTCGTAACGGCTAGCGGGAAGGTAGATACGCAGTATTTT | CASSFVTASGKVDTQYF
. | TRBJ1-5 | . | TRBV7-9 | TGTTCCAGCAGCTCCTCTTTCAATCAGCCCCAGCATTTT | CSSSSSFNQPQHF
. | TRBJ1-3 | . | TRBV27 | TGTGCCAGCTATTTTGGAAACACCATATATTTT | CASYFGNTIYF